This T cell receptor (beta chain) was captured by sequencing in a study of Ad26.COV2.S vaccination and SARS-CoV-2 variants. Study results and limitations: Those who received vaccine or placebo ended up with similar non-spike TCR breadth. People who got the vaccine had more spike-specific TCR breadth than people who got placebo. Post-vaccination breadth of spike-specific CD8+ and CD4+ T cell responses was reportedly substantial.

Treatment denoted: roughly 19 received Ad26.COV2.S at low or high dose, single or two shots; 5 received placebo; per-sample allocation not given. Following the first vaccine or placebo injection, samples were taken on day 63. This person who donated was an adult of 18-55 years in Boston. This CDR3 has 16 amino acids. Germline assignment: CDR1 MNHEY and CDR2 SVGAGI. Trimming stripped 0 bases from V and 9 bases from J, with 15 bases between. Here immunoSEQ multiplex PCR was the method, and the copy in TCRdb shows in-frame clones only, minus some. The data show some 410,000 clones, 92% seen once. As concerns this clone: What it binds is not known.

The starting material was peripheral blood, obtained in a trial of Ad26.COV2.S vaccine versus placebo. The chain links TRBV6-5 to TRBJ1-6; TRBD1 is a possible D gene (6 bases). The TCR was taken from a person between 18 and 65 years old who received the Ad26.COV2.S COVID-19 vaccine or a placebo. CDR3 amino acids: CASSYSRGGVGSPLHF. The CDR3 DNA reads TGTGCCAGCAGTTACTCGAGGGGGGGAGTGGGTTCACCCCTCCACTTT.